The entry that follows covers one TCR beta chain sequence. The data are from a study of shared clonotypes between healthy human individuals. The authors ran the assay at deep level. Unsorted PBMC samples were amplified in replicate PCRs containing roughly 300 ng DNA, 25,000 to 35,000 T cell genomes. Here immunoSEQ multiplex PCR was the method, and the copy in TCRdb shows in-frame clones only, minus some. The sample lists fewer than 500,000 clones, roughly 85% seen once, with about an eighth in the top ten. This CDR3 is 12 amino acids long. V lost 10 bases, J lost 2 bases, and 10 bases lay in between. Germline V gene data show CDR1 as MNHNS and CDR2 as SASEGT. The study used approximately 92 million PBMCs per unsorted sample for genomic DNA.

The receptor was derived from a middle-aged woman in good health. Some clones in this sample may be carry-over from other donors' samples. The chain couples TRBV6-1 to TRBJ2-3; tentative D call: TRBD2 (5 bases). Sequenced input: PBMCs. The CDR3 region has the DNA TGTGCCACCCTCGGGGACACAGATACGCAGTATTTT. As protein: CATLGDTDTQYF.